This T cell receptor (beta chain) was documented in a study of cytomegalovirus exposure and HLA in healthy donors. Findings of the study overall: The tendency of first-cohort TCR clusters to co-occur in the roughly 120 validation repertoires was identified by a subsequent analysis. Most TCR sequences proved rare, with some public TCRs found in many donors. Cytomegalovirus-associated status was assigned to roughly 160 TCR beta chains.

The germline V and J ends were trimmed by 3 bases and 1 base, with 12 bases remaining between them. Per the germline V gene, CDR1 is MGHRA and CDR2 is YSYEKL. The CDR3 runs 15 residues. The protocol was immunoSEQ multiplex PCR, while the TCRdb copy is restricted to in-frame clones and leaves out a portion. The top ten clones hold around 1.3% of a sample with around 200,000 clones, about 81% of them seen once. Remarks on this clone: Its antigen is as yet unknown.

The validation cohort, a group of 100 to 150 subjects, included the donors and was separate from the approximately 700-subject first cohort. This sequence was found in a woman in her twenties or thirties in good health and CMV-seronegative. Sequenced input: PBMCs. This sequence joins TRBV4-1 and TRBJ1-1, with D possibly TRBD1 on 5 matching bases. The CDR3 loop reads CASSQADTGNTEAFF. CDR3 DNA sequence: TGCGCCAGCAGCCAGGCCGATACAGGGAACACTGAAGCTTTCTTT.